The table lists the clone carrying this T cell receptor (beta chain) with a count of one. The ends were cut back, 2 bases at V and 2 bases at J, with 15 bases in the middle. Germline-derived CDR1 and CDR2 are KGHSH and LQKENI. The CDR3 is 16 residues long. This entry belongs to a study of technical replicates of blood from a handful of donors. Some clones are missing from TCRdb's copy, which holds only in-frame ones; the method was immunoSEQ multiplex PCR. The table has about 80,000 clones, around 89% seen once; the top ten hold 0.41%. This chain joins TRBV18 and TRBJ2-5; D might be TRBD2 (6 bases). The TCR was taken from a human donor in good health. Specimen: T cells isolated from PBMCs. DNA of the CDR3: TGTGCCAGCTCACCAGGGCGTAGCGGAAGGCAAGAGACCCAGTACTTC. Its translation: CASSPGRSGRQETQYF. The full variable domain, its missing parts supplied by reference TRBV18 and TRBJ2-5, is NAGVMQNPRHLVRRRGQEARLRCSPMKGHSHVYWYRQLPEEGLKFMVYLQKENIIDESGMPKERFSAEFPKEGPSILRIQQVVRGDSAAYFCASSPGRSGRQETQYFGPGTRLLVL.